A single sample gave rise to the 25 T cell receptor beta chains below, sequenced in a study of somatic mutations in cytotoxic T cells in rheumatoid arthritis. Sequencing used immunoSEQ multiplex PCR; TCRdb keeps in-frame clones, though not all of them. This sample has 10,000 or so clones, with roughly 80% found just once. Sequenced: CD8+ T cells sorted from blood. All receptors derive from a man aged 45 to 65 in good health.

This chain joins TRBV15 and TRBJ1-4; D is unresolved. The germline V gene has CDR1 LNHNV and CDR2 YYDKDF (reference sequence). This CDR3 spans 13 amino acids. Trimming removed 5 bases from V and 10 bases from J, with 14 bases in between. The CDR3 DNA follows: TGTGCCACCAGCCACCGACCGGGGAGAAAACTGTTTTTT. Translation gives CATSHRPGRKLFF.

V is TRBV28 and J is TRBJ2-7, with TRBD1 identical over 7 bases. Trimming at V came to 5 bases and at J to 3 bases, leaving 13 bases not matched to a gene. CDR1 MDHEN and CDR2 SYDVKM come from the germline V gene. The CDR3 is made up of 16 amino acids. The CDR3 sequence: CASSPTHDRAYYEQYF. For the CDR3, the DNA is TGTGCCAGCAGTCCAACACACGACAGGGCGTACTACGAGCAGTACTTC.

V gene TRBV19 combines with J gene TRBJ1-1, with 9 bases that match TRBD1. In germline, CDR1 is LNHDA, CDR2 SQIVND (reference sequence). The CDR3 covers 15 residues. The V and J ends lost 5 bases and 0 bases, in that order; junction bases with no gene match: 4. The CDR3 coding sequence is TGTGCCAGTAGTCCCCGGACAGGGGTGAACACTGAAGCTTTCTTT. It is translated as CASSPRTGVNTEAFF.

CDR3 loop: CASSVGASNQPQHF. In nucleotides, the CDR3 is TGTGCCAGCAGCGTAGGGGCTAGCAATCAGCCCCAGCATTTT. This chain connects TRBV9 to TRBJ1-5; no reliable D call. Trimming removed 0 bases at V and 0 bases at J, with 4 bases between. The CDR3 totals 14 residues. Germline assignment: CDR1 SGDLS and CDR2 YYNGEE.

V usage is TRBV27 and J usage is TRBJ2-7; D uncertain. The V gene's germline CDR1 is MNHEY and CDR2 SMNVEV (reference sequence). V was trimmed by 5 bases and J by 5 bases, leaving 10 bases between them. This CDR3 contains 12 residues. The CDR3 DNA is TGTGCCAGCAGTGGCAGAATTCACGAGCAGTACTTC. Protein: CASSGRIHEQYF.

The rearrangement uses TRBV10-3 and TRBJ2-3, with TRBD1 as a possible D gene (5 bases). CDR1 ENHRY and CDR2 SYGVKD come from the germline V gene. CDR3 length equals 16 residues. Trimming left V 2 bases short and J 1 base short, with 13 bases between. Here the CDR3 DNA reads TGTGCCATCAGTGAGAGAGTGACAGAAGGCACAGATACGCAGTATTTT. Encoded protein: CAISERVTEGTDTQYF.

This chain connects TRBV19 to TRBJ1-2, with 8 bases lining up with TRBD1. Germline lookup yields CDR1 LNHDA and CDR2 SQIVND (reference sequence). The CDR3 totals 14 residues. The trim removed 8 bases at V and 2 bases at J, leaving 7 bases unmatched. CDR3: CASVDRGLNYGYTF. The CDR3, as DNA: TGTGCCAGTGTCGACAGGGGTTTGAACTATGGCTACACCTTC.

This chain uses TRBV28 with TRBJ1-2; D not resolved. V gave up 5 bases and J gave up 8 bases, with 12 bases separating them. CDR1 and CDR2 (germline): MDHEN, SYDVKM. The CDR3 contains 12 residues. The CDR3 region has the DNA TGTGCCAGCAGTAACGGAGTTGTGGGCTACACCTTC. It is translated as CASSNGVVGYTF.

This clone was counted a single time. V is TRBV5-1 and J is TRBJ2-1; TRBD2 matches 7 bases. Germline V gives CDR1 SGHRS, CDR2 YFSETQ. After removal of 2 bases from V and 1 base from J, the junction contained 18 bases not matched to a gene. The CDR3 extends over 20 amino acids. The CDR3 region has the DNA TGCGCCAGCAGCTTAGAAGGAGAAAACCTAGCGGACCAGTCCTACAATGAGCAGTTCTTC. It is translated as CASSLEGENLADQSYNEQFF.

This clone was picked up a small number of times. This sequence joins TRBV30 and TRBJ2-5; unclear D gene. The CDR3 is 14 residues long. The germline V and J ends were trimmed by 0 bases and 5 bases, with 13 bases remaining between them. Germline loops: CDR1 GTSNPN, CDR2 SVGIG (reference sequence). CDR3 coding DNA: TGTGCCTGGAGTGTACGTCCTAGTGTGGAGACCCAGTACTTC. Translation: CAWSVRPSVETQYF.

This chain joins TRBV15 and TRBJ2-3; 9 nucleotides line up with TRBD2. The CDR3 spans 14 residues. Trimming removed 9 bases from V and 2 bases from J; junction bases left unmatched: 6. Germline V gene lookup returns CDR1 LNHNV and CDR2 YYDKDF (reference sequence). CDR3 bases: TGTGCCACTACCTCTAGCGGGAACACAGATACGCAGTATTTT. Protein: CATTSSGNTDTQYF.

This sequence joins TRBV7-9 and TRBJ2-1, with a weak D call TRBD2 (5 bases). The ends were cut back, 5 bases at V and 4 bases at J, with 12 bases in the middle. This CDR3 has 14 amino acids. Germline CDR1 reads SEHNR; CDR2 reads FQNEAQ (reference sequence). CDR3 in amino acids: CASSPSGVYNEQFF. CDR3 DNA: TGTGCCAGCAGCCCCAGCGGTGTTTACAATGAGCAGTTCTTC.

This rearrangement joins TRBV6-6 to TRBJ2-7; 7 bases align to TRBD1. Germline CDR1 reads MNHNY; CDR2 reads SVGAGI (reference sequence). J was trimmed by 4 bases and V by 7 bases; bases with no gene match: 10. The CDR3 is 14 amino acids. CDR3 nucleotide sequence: TGTGCCAGCAAGGGTAGGGGGCGAGCGTACGAGCAGTACTTC. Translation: CASKGRGRAYEQYF.

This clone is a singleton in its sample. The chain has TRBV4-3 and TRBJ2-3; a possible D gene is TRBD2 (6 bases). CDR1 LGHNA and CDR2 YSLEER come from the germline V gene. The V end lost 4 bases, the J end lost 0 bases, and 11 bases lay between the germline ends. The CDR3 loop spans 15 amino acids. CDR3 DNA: TGCGCCAGCAGCCCTGGACGGGGGAGCACAGATACGCAGTATTTT. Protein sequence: CASSPGRGSTDTQYF.

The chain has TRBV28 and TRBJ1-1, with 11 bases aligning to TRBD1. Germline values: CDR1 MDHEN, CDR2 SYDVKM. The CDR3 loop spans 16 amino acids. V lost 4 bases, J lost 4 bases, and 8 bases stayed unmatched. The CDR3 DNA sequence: TGTGCCAGCAGTTCTCCCCCCGGACAGGGGGCCACTGAAGCTTTCTTT. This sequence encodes CASSSPPGQGATEAFF. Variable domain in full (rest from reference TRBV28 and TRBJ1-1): DVKVTQSSRYLVKRTGEKVFLECVQDMDHENMFWYRQDPGLGLRLIYFSYDVKMKEKGDIPEGYSVSREKKERFSLILESASTNQTSMYLCASSSPPGQGATEAFFGQGTRLTVV.

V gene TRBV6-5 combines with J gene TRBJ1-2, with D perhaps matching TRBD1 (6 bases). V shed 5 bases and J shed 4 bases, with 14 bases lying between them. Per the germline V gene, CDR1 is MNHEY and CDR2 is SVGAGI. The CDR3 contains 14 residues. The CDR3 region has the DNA TGTGCCAGCAGTCTCACGACAGGTGGCTATGGCTACACCTTC. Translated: CASSLTTGGYGYTF.

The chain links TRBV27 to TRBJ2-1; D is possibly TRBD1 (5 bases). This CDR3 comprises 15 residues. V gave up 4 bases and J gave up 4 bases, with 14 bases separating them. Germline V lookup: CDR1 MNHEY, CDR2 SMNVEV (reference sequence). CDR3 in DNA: TGTGCCAGCAGTTCTAGACAGCTTCGTTACAATGAGCAGTTCTTC. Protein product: CASSSRQLRYNEQFF.

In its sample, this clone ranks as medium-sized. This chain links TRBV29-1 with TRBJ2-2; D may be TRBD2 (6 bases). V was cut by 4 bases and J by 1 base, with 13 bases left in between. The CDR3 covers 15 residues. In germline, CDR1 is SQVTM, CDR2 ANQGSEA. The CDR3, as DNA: TGCAGCGTTGTCGGGCGGGACTTGAACACCGGGGAGCTGTTTTTT. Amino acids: CSVVGRDLNTGELFF.

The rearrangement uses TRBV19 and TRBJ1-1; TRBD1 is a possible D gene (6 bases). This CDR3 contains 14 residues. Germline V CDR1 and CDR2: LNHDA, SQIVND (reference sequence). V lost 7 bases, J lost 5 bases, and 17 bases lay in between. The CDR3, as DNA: TGTGCCAGTATCTTATCTGGGGGCAGGACTGAAGCTTTCTTT. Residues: CASILSGGRTEAFF.

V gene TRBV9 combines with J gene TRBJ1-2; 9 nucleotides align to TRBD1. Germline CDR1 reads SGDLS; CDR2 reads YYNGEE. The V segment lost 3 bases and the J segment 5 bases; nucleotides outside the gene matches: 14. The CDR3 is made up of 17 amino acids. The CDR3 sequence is CASSEHSGTGSFYGYTF. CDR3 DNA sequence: TGTGCCAGCAGCGAACATTCCGGGACAGGGTCCTTTTATGGCTACACCTTC.

For the CDR3, the DNA is TGTGCCAGCAGTTTGGGAGACTGGGCAGATACGCAGTATTTT. It translates to CASSLGDWADTQYF. V is TRBV28 and J is TRBJ2-3, with D possibly being TRBD2 (5 bases). Germline V lookup: CDR1 MDHEN, CDR2 SYDVKM. The V and J ends lost 3 bases and 4 bases respectively, with 11 bases between them. The CDR3 is made up of 14 amino acids.

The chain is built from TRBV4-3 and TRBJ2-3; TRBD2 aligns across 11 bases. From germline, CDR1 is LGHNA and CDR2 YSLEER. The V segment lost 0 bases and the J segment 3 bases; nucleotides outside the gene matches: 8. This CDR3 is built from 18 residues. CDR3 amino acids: CASSQDGVAGGRTDTQYF. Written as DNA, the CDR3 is TGCGCCAGCAGCCAAGATGGGGTAGCGGGGGGGCGGACAGATACGCAGTATTTT.

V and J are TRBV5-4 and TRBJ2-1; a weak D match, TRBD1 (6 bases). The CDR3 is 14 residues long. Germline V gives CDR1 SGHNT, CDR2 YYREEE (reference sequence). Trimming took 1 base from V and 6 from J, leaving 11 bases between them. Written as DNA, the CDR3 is TGTGCCAGCAGCTTGAGGGACAATTTCAATGAGCAGTTCTTC. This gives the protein CASSLRDNFNEQFF.

This chain's CDR3 is CASSSAGNWDGYTF. In DNA form, the CDR3 reads TGCGCCAGCAGCTCGGCAGGGAATTGGGATGGCTACACCTTC. The J gene is TRBJ1-2, the V gene TRBV5-1; TRBD1 might be the D (5 bases). Germline V gene data show CDR1 as SGHRS and CDR2 as YFSETQ. Trimming shortened V by 3 bases and J by 6 bases, and 15 bases separated the two germline ends. CDR3 length: 14 residues.

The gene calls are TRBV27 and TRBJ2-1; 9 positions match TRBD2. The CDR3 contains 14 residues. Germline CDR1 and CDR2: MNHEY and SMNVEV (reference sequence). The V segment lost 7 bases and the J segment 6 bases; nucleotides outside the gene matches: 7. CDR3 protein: CASNSGSGGNEQFF. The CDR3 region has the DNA TGTGCCAGCAATAGCGGGAGTGGGGGCAATGAGCAGTTCTTC.